This TCR beta chain was sequenced in a study of T cell clonality in common variable immunodeficiency. This clone was picked up many times. With the read ending 3 residues before the CDR3 end, the germline J gene is used to fill in that end. The CDR3 sequence is 13 residues long. Per the germline V gene, CDR1 is SGHDT and CDR2 is YYEEEE. The repertoire was sequenced with immunoSEQ multiplex PCR; TCRdb's copy has only in-frame clones and lacks some. The table lists roughly 58,000 clones, with no singletons. The chain recombines TRBV5-6 with TRBJ2-2, with TRBD2 matching 7 bases. Sequenced material: peripheral blood mononuclear cells. This sequence was found in a person aged 18 to 75 in good health. The CDR3 spells CASSFLGEGGLFF. The DNA read from the CDR3 is TGTGCCAGCAGCTTCCTCGGGGAGGGCGGG.